The 16 T cell receptor beta chains below come from one sample, sequenced in a study of cytomegalovirus exposure and HLA in healthy donors. PCR employed 60 Vbeta and 13 Jbeta primers. TCRdb keeps only in-frame clones here, not all; method: immunoSEQ multiplex PCR. The sample yields 95,000 to 100,000 clones, under 85% seen once. The sample was PBMCs. Source of these receptors: a man in his forties in good health and CMV-seronegative.

The CDR3 protein is CASSLGGGRTDYNEQFF. CDR3 sequence (DNA): TGTGCCAGCAGCTTGGGGGGGGGCCGGACAGACTACAATGAGCAGTTCTTC. The V gene is TRBV5-4, the J gene TRBJ2-1, with D possibly TRBD2 on 7 matching bases. Trimming removed 0 bases from V and 3 bases from J, with 16 bases in between. The germline V gene has CDR1 SGHNT and CDR2 YYREEE (reference sequence). The CDR3 spans 17 residues.

The chain employs TRBV5-1 and TRBJ2-7; D uncertain. The V gene's germline CDR1 is SGHRS and CDR2 YFSETQ. Trimming removed 0 bases at V and 3 bases at J, with 7 bases between. The CDR3 covers 13 residues. The CDR3 bases are TGCGCCAGCAGCTTGGATTCCCGCTACGAGCAGTACTTC. As protein: CASSLDSRYEQYF. The variable domain in full, completed from reference TRBV5-1 and TRBJ2-7, reads KAGVTQTPRYLIKTRGQQVTLSCSPISGHRSVSWYQQTPGQGLQFLFEYFSETQRNKGNFPGRFSGRQFSNSRSEMNVSTLELGDSALYLCASSLDSRYEQYFGPGTRLTVT.

V and J are TRBV5-1 and TRBJ2-5; 15 bases align to TRBD2. The CDR3 runs 19 residues. Germline V gene lookup returns CDR1 SGHRS and CDR2 YFSETQ. V trimming: 3 bases; J trimming: 4 bases; junction bases outside the gene matches: 13. The CDR3 protein is CASSSGLAGGPSFVETQYF. The CDR3 bases are TGCGCCAGCAGCTCCGGACTAGCGGGAGGGCCGAGTTTCGTAGAGACCCAGTACTTC. Looking up the rest from reference TRBV5-1 and TRBJ2-5 gives the full variable domain: KAGVTQTPRYLIKTRGQQVTLSCSPISGHRSVSWYQQTPGQGLQFLFEYFSETQRNKGNFPGRFSGRQFSNSRSEMNVSTLELGDSALYLCASSSGLAGGPSFVETQYFGPGTRLLVL.

The chain combines TRBV4-3 with TRBJ2-3, with 16 positions matching TRBD2. Germline CDR1 LGHNA, CDR2 YSLEER. V lost 4 bases to trimming and J lost 8 bases; unmatched junction nucleotides: 3. The CDR3 has 15 amino acids. CDR3 sequence: CASSPGLAGGFTQYF. The CDR3 DNA reads TGCGCCAGCAGCCCGGGACTAGCGGGAGGGTTTACGCAGTATTTT.

V gene TRBV7-9 combines with J gene TRBJ2-1, with D possibly matching TRBD2 (6 bases). The germline gives CDR1 SEHNR, CDR2 FQNEAQ (reference sequence). V was pared by 2 bases and J by 8 bases, with 16 bases between. CDR3 length: 15 amino acids. CDR3 protein: CASSLPFSGEDEQFF. In DNA form, the CDR3 reads TGTGCCAGCAGCTTACCGTTCTCGGGAGAGGATGAGCAGTTCTTC.

V and J are TRBV4-3 and TRBJ2-2, with a tentative D call TRBD2 (5 bases). Germline V gene lookup returns CDR1 LGHNA and CDR2 YSLEER. This CDR3 is built from 14 residues. V lost 6 bases to trimming and J lost 2 bases, with 10 bases between them. CDR3 sequence reads: CASRMGVNTGELFF. CDR3 in DNA: TGCGCCAGCAGAATGGGAGTTAACACCGGGGAGCTGTTTTTT.

This clone was observed a handful of times. V usage is TRBV10-3 and J usage is TRBJ2-3, with D perhaps TRBD1 (5 bases). The germline CDR1 and CDR2 sequences are ENHRY and SYGVKD. The CDR3 covers 11 residues. With 4 bases removed from V and 13 bases from J, the gap between germline ends came to 12 bases. CDR3 amino acids: CAISARREKYF. DNA of the CDR3: TGTGCCATCAGTGCGCGCAGGGAAAAGTATTTT.

J is TRBJ2-5 and V is TRBV5-1, with D perhaps matching TRBD2 (6 bases). From germline, CDR1 is SGHRS and CDR2 YFSETQ. This CDR3 has 12 amino acids. V gave up 6 bases and J gave up 5 bases, with 11 bases separating them. The CDR3 nucleotides read TGCGCCAGCACCGGGGGTGGTGAGACCCAGTACTTC. It yields the protein CASTGGGETQYF. Using reference TRBV5-1 and TRBJ2-5 for the parts outside the CDR3, the full variable domain is KAGVTQTPRYLIKTRGQQVTLSCSPISGHRSVSWYQQTPGQGLQFLFEYFSETQRNKGNFPGRFSGRQFSNSRSEMNVSTLELGDSALYLCASTGGGETQYFGPGTRLLVL.

V is TRBV6-5 and J is TRBJ2-7; D might be TRBD2 (5 bases). V lost 0 bases to trimming and J lost 5 bases, with 14 bases between them. The CDR3 is 15 residues long. Germline lookup yields CDR1 MNHEY and CDR2 SVGAGI. The CDR3 spells CASSYSRGRGHEQYF. The DNA of the CDR3 is TGTGCCAGCAGTTACTCTCGAGGGAGAGGGCACGAGCAGTACTTC.

This CDR3 reads CAISLGGQAEAFF. The CDR3 DNA is TGTGCCATCAGTTTGGGGGGACAGGCTGAAGCTTTCTTT. The J gene is TRBJ1-1, the V gene TRBV10-3; 8 positions agree with TRBD1. CDR1 is ENHRY, CDR2 SYGVKD, per germline. With 5 bases clipped from V and 6 bases from J, the junction kept 5 bases outside the gene matches. This CDR3 contains 13 residues.

In this sample, this clone turned up a few times. The V gene is TRBV6-1, the J gene TRBJ1-2; D might be TRBD1 (6 bases). CDR1 and CDR2 from the germline V gene are MNHNS and SASEGT. CDR3 length equals 16 residues. Deletions cut 4 bases from V and 0 bases from J, with 15 bases between. The CDR3 DNA reads as TGTGCCAGCAGTGTCAGGGGCGTAACCTCTAACTATGGCTACACCTTC. Protein sequence: CASSVRGVTSNYGYTF.

V is TRBV11-2 and J is TRBJ1-2, with D unresolved. This CDR3 region has 14 residues. Looked up from germline, CDR1 is SGHAT and CDR2 is FQNNGV. Between the trimmed V and J ends, which lost 1 base and 4 bases, there was a span of 10 bases. The CDR3 region has the DNA TGTGCCAGCAGCTTAGGGCGAGGGAGCTATGGCTACACCTTC. Protein sequence: CASSLGRGSYGYTF.

CDR3 nucleotides: TGTGCCAGCAGCTTATCGGCTAATCAGGACTCGTATACTAATGAAAAACTGTTTTTT. Its translation is CASSLSANQDSYTNEKLFF. The chain employs TRBV7-8 and TRBJ1-4; no reliable D call. The CDR3 contains 19 residues. Germline V gene data show CDR1 as SGHVS and CDR2 as FQNEAQ. V was shortened by 2 bases and J by 2 bases, with 21 bases between the two germline ends. Full variable domain (remainder filled in from reference TRBV7-8 and TRBJ1-4): GAGVSQSPRYKVAKRGQDVALRCDPISGHVSLFWYQQALGQGPEFLTYFQNEAQLDKSGLPSDRFFAERPEGSVSTLKIQRTQQEDSAVYLCASSLSANQDSYTNEKLFFGSGTQLSVL.

This chain uses TRBV27 with TRBJ2-3, with D perhaps matching TRBD1 (6 bases). Germline lookup yields CDR1 MNHEY and CDR2 SMNVEV (reference sequence). The CDR3 sequence is 20 residues long. V lost 3 bases and J lost 0, with 25 bases in between. CDR3 amino acids: CASSFSIYRAISPSTDTQYF. The DNA for the CDR3 is TGTGCCAGCAGTTTTTCGATTTACAGGGCAATCTCCCCTAGCACAGATACGCAGTATTTT.

The V gene is TRBV4-3, the J gene TRBJ2-1; 12 bases align to TRBD2. The junction had 2 bases not matched to a gene; V was cut back by 5 bases and J by 3 bases. Germline V lookup: CDR1 LGHNA, CDR2 YSLEER. The CDR3 spans 15 residues. CDR3 sequence: CASSTGLAGYNEQFF. CDR3 nucleotide sequence: TGCGCCAGCAGCACGGGACTAGCGGGCTACAATGAGCAGTTCTTC.

The rearrangement joins TRBV4-3 to TRBJ1-1, with D unclear. The CDR3 extends over 15 amino acids. With 1 base removed from V and 1 base from J, the gap between germline ends came to 10 bases. CDR1 and CDR2 (germline): LGHNA, YSLEER. The CDR3: CASSQANLANTEAFF. The CDR3, as DNA: TGCGCCAGCAGCCAAGCGAATCTGGCGAACACTGAAGCTTTCTTT.